Listed below are T cell receptor beta chains from one sample, sequenced in a study of technical replicates of blood from a few donors. Generated by immunoSEQ multiplex PCR, the TCRdb table keeps only in-frame clones and is missing some. The sample records roughly 79,000 clones, roughly 95% being singletons. Material: T cells isolated from PBMCs. The receptor set was obtained from a human donor in good health. Both conserved end residues are part of each CDR3. The D gene is left open where the match is weak. Rows give clone size only sometimes, using once, few, many, or a class for an expanded clone.

v_call	j_call	clone_size	d_call	cdr3_aa	cdr3_nt
TRBV19	TRBJ1-3	.	.	CASSIGSIMESSGNTIYF	TGTGCCAGTAGTATTGGGTCCATTATGGAGAGCTCTGGAAACACCATATATTTT
TRBV10-3	TRBJ1-1	.	TRBD1	CAIRSADRAEAFF	TGTGCCATCCGGTCTGCCGACAGGGCCGAAGCTTTCTTT
TRBV30	TRBJ1-1	.	.	CAWGKEWGENTEAFF	TGTGCCTGGGGAAAGGAATGGGGAGAAAACACTGAAGCTTTCTTT
TRBV18	TRBJ2-2	few	.	CASSSQGNTGELFF	TGTGCCAGCTCATCGCAGGGGAACACCGGGGAGCTGTTTTTT
TRBV9	TRBJ2-2	.	TRBD2	CASSDGTSYTGELFF	TGTGCCAGCAGCGACGGGACTAGCTACACCGGGGAGCTGTTTTTT
TRBV5-6	TRBJ2-1	.	TRBD2	CASSFSGKLANEQFF	TGTGCCAGCAGCTTTAGCGGGAAGTTGGCAAATGAGCAGTTCTTC
TRBV7-2	TRBJ2-5	once	TRBD2	CASSLAGGSETQYF	TGTGCCAGCAGCTTGGCGGGAGGATCCGAGACCCAGTACTTC
TRBV9	TRBJ2-6	.	TRBD1	CASTWTGSSGANVLTF	TGTGCCAGCACCTGGACAGGGAGCTCTGGGGCCAACGTCCTGACTTTC
TRBV6-5	TRBJ1-1	.	.	CASRTRTEAFF	TGTGCCAGCAGGACGAGGACTGAAGCTTTCTTT
TRBV30	TRBJ2-1	.	.	CAWSATDRSPGGEQFF	TGTGCCTGGAGTGCAACAGACAGGTCACCGGGGGGTGAGCAGTTCTTC
TRBV7-2	TRBJ1-5	.	TRBD1	CASSFASRGLQPQHF	TGTGCCAGCAGCTTTGCGTCCAGGGGGCTTCAGCCCCAGCATTTT
TRBV28	TRBJ1-1	.	.	CATGVRVGGDTEAFF	TGTGCCACCGGGGTCAGGGTAGGGGGGGACACTGAAGCTTTCTTT
TRBV21-1	TRBJ2-7	.	.	CASSKKWGILAREQYF	TGTGCCAGCAGCAAAAAATGGGGGATACTAGCACGCGAGCAGTACTTC
TRBV5-4	TRBJ1-2	few	TRBD1	CASSEDRGQPIRGYTF	TGTGCCAGCAGCGAAGACAGGGGCCAACCAATACGTGGCTACACCTTC
TRBV6-5	TRBJ1-2	.	.	CASSLSGSNYGYTF	TGTGCCAGCAGTTTATCAGGGTCTAACTATGGCTACACCTTC
TRBV5-1	TRBJ1-2	.	TRBD1	CASSLGQGFYTF	TGCGCCAGCAGCTTGGGACAGGGTTTCTACACCTTC
TRBV7-9	TRBJ1-1	.	.	CASSFDRSGPNTEAFF	TGTGCCAGCAGCTTCGACAGATCCGGACCGAACACTGAAGCTTTCTTT
TRBV20-1	TRBJ2-7	.	.	CSAWDGEEYF	TGCAGTGCTTGGGACGGGGAGGAGTACTTC
TRBV6-5	TRBJ2-5	.	.	CASSSTTSGTQYF	TGTGCCAGCAGTTCGACTACTTCAGGGACCCAGTACTTC
TRBV30	TRBJ2-1	.	TRBD2	CAWSPGTTNEQFF	TGTGCCTGGTCCCCAGGGACTACCAATGAGCAGTTCTTC
TRBV6-4	TRBJ1-5	.	.	CASSSGDQPQHF	TGTGCCAGCAGTTCCGGGGATCAGCCCCAGCATTTT
TRBV27	TRBJ1-5	.	.	CASSFTGGNQPQHF	TGTGCCAGCAGTTTCACGGGGGGCAATCAGCCCCAGCATTTT